This entry lists 2 T cell receptor beta chains sequenced from one sample in a study of blood T cell repertoires in COVID-19. Some clones are missing from TCRdb's copy, which holds only in-frame ones; the method was immunoSEQ multiplex PCR. The sample lists about 140,000 clones, about 74% occurring once. The sequenced material came from peripheral blood. The receptors shown here come from a man in his forties or fifties with acute or convalescent COVID-19.

The gene calls are TRBV27 and TRBJ2-3; D gene unclear. Per germline, CDR1 MNHEY and CDR2 SMNVEV (reference sequence). Trimming left V 6 bases short and J 5 bases short, with 9 bases between. The CDR3 is made up of 12 amino acids. The CDR3 spells CASSLEGDTQYF. The CDR3 DNA is TGTGCCAGCAGCCTAGAAGGAGATACGCAGTATTTT.

The chain recombines TRBV5-6 with TRBJ1-2, with D tentatively TRBD1 (6 bases). CDR3 length: 15 amino acids. CDR1 SGHDT and CDR2 YYEEEE come from the germline V gene. Trimming pared 4 bases from V and 3 bases from J, leaving 16 bases between. CDR3 bases: TGTGCCAGCAGCCGCACGGGGGGGGCGTACTATGGCTACACCTTC. As protein: CASSRTGGAYYGYTF.